The subject of this entry is one TCR beta chain. Its antigen is not identified. A much bigger clone sits one base away, suggesting this may be a read error. Regions amplified from RNA transcripts were the TCR beta CDR3 regions. Using the HTBI primer set, a first-round RT-PCR was run on the TCR CDR3. MiXCR, run by TCRdb on the multiplex PCR reads, gives a single entry per CDR3 protein. The profile shows around 380,000 distinct CDR3 sequences, roughly 13% of them singletons. This sample stems from a study of T cells in Graves' hyperthyroidism and ophthalmopathy. This CDR3 has 15 residues. Germline V gene lookup returns CDR1 KGHDR and CDR2 SFDVKD. V lost 9 bases to trimming and J lost 2 bases; unmatched junction nucleotides: 10. PBMCs were obtained from 10 ml fresh peripheral blood. The study, taken as a whole, reports: A 13 V-J model separated ophthalmopathy from stable hyperthyroidism.

The sample consisted of blood. The genes are TRBV24-1 and TRBJ2-3, with 7 positions matching TRBD2. The receptor was isolated from a man under 40 with Graves' hyperthyroidism that later progressed to Graves' ophthalmopathy. For the CDR3, the DNA is TGTGCCACCCGTCCGGGAGGCCTCTTCACAGATACGCAGTATTTT. Translated, it gives CATRPGGLFTDTQYF.